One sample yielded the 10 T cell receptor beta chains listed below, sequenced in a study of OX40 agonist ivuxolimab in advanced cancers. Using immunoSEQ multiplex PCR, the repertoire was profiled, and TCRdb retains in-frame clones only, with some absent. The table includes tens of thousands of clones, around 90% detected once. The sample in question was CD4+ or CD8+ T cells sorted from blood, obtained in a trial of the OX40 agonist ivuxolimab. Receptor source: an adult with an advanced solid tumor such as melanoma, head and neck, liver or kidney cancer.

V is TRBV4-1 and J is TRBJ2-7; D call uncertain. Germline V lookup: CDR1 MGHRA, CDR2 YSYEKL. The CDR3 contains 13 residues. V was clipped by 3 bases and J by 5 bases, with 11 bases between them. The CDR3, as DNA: TGCGCCAGCAGCCAGATGCCCTGGCACGAGCAGTACTTC. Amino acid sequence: CASSQMPWHEQYF.

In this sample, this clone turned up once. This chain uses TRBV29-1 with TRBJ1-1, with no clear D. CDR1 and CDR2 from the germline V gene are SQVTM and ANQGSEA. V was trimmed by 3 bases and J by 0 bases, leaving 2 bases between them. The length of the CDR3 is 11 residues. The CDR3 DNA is TGCAGCGTTGACATGAACACTGAAGCTTTCTTT. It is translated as CSVDMNTEAFF.

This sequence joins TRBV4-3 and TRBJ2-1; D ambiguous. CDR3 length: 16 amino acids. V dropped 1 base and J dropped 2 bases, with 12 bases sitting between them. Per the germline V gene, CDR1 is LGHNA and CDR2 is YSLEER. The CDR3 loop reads CASSQAFGSTYNEQFF. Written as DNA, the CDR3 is TGCGCCAGCAGCCAAGCCTTTGGATCCACCTACAATGAGCAGTTCTTC.

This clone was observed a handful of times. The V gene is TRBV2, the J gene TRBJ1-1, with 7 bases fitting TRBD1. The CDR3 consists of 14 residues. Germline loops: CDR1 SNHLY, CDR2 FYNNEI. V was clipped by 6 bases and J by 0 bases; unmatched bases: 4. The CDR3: CASRAGQMNTEAFF. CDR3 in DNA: TGTGCCAGCAGAGCGGGACAGATGAACACTGAAGCTTTCTTT.

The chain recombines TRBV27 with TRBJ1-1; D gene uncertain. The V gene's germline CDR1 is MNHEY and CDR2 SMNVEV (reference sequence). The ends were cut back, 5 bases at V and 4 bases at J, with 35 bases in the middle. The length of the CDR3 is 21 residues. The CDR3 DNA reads TGTGCCAGCAGTCCCCACCCCATTCTCGGCCGCATTAGGGCGAAGAGCACTGAAGCTTTCTTT. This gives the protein CASSPHPILGRIRAKSTEAFF.

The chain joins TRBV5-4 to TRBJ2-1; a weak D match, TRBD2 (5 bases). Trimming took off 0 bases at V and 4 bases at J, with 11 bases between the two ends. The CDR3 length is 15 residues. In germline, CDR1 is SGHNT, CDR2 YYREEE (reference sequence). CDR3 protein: CASSLAGILYNEQFF. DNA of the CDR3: TGTGCCAGCAGCTTGGCCGGGATCCTTTACAATGAGCAGTTCTTC.

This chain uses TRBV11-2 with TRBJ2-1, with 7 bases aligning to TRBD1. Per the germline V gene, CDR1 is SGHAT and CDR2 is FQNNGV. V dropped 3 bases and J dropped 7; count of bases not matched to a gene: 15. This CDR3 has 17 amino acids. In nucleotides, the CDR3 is TGTGCCAGCAGCTTCTTGTGGGCGGGCAGGGGGTCGAATGAGCAGTTCTTC. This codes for CASSFLWAGRGSNEQFF.

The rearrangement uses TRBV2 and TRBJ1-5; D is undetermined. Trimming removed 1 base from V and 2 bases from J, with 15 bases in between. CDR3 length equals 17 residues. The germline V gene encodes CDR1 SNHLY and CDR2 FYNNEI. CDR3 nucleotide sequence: TGTGCCAGCAGTGAAGTGGACGGTGGAGTCGGCAATCAGCCCCAGCATTTT. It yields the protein CASSEVDGGVGNQPQHF.

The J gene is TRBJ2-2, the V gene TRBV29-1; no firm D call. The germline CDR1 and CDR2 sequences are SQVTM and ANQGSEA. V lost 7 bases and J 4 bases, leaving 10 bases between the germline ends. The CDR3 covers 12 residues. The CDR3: CSAPTPTGELFF. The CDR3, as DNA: TGCAGCGCCCCGACCCCCACCGGGGAGCTGTTTTTT.

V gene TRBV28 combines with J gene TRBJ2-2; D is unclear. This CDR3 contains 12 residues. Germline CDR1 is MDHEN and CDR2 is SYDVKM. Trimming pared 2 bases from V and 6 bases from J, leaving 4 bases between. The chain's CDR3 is CASSLMAGELFF. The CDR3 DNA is TGTGCCAGCAGTTTAATGGCCGGGGAGCTGTTTTTT.